This T cell receptor beta chain was documented in a study of early T cells in non-severe SARS-CoV-2 infection. Whole-study context: Chains stayed unpaired after sequencing of bulk RNA from unsorted whole blood. Study-wide results and limits: Using VDJdb, the matching emphasized anti-spike CD8 responses while missing private and CD4 specificities.

At least ten counts were recorded for this clonotype. Its antigen is not known. The TCR library protocol was used to attach unique molecular identifiers. These identifiers were attached to individual cDNA molecules. Each CDR3 protein gets one entry after TCRdb re-called the 5' RACE reads with MiXCR. The sample lists 60,000 to 90,000 distinct CDR3 sequences, 8.5% to 10% seen once, with around 4.6% in the top ten. Per germline, CDR1 DFQATT and CDR2 SNEGSKA (reference sequence). The CDR3 runs 14 residues. J gave up 3 bases and V 1 base, and 5 bases lay outside the gene matches. This TCR derives from an adult who was a healthcare worker with PCR-confirmed SARS-CoV-2 infection or an uninfected control (not recorded which). This sequence joins TRBV20-1 and TRBJ2-7; 8 bases agree with TRBD2. The material sequenced was whole blood. The CDR3 region has the DNA TGCAGTGCTAGAGGCCCGACTAGCGACTACGAGCAGTACTTC. Amino acid sequence: CSARGPTSDYEQYF.